This T cell receptor (beta chain) was captured by sequencing in a study of cytomegalovirus exposure and HLA in healthy donors. About the research overall: Drawn from HLA-typed donors, approximately 85 million unique TCRs were held in an early data release.

A remark on this clone: Antigen specificity is unknown.

The V end was cut by 3 bases, the J end by 1 base, with 9 bases between. Germline V gene sequence: CDR1 LNHDA, CDR2 SQIVND (reference sequence). This CDR3 region has 15 residues. Use of 60 Vbeta and 13 Jbeta primers characterized the PCR. Repertoires were generated with immunoSEQ multiplex PCR, while TCRdb's copy carries only in-frame clones and drops some. Of 70,000 to 95,000 clones listed, 70% to 80% are singletons. Donors were ostensibly healthy at sampling, although undocumented immune exposures were probable. Study-level findings and limits: Per published reports, the classifier diagnosed cytomegalovirus status with high specificity and sensitivity. A prior analysis recorded that most TCR beta V segments were productive about 87% or about 30% of the time.

Sample: PBMCs. V and J are TRBV19 and TRBJ2-2, with a tentative D call TRBD2 (6 bases). This clonotype originated in a woman between 40 and 50 years old in good health and CMV-seropositive. Here the CDR3 reads CASSIVSGNTGELFF. CDR3 nucleotide sequence: TGTGCCAGTAGTATTGTTAGCGGGAACACCGGGGAGCTGTTTTTT.